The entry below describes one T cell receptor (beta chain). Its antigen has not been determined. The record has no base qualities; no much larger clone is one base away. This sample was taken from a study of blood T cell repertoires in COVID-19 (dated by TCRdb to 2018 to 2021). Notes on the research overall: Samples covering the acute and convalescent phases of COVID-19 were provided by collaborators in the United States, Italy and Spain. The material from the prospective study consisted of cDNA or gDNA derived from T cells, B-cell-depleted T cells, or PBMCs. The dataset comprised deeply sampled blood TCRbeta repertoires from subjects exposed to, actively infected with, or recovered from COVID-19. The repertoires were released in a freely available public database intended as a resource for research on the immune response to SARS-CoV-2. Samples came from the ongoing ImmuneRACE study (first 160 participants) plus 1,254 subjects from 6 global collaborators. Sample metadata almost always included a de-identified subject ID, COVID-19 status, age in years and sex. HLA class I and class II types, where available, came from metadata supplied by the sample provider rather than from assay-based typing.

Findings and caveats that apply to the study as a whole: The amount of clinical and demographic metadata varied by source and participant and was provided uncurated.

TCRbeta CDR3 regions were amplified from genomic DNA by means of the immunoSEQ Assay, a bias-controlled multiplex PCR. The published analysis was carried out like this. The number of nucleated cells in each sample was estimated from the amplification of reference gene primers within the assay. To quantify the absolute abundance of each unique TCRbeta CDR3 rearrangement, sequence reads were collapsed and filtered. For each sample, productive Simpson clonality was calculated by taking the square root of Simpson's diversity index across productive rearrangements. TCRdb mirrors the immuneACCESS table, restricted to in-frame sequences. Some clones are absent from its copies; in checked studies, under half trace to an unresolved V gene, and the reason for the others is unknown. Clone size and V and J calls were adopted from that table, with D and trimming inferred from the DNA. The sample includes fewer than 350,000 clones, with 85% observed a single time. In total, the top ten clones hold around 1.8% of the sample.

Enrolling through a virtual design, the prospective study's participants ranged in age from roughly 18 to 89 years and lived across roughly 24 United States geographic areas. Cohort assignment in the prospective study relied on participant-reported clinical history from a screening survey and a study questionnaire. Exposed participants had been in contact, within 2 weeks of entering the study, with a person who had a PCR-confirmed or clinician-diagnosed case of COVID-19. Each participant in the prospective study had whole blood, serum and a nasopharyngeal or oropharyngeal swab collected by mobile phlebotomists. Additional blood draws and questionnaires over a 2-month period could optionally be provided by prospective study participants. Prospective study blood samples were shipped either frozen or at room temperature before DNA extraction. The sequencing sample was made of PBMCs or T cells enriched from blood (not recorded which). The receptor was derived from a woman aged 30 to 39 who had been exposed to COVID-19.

The DNA sequence is TGTGCCACCAGCAGAGCGGGGGGAACCCAGCCCCAGCATTTT. It codes for CATSRAGGTQPQHF. This chain is built from TRBV15 and TRBJ1-5; the D gene is possibly TRBD1, with 5 bases matching. Via the germline V gene (reference sequence), CDR1 is LNHNV and CDR2 YYDKDF. Deletion took 1 base off V and 7 bases off J, with a span of 11 bases between the germline ends. From cysteine to phenylalanine, the CDR3 is 14 amino acids long. The CDR3 DNA has 42 bases and is translated from base 1.